The 24 T cell receptor beta chains in this list originate from one sample, sequenced in a study of T cell changes during pregnancy in multiple sclerosis. Method: immunoSEQ multiplex PCR; TCRdb's copy keeps in-frame clones and lacks some. Here the sample spans under 70,000 clones, 80% to 95% being singletons. The sample was CD4+ T cells from peripheral blood mononuclear cells, taken after pregnancy. The source is a female donor with multiple sclerosis, enrolled in a pregnancy study.

V is TRBV10-3 and J is TRBJ1-4, with D possibly being TRBD1 (5 bases). The ends were cut back, 3 bases at V and 1 base at J, with 9 bases in the middle. The CDR3 is made up of 15 amino acids. Germline values: CDR1 ENHRY, CDR2 SYGVKD. This CDR3 reads CAISETGRTNEKLFF. CDR3 DNA: TGTGCCATCAGTGAAACAGGAAGAACTAATGAAAAACTGTTTTTT.

J is TRBJ1-5 and V is TRBV30; weak D call: TRBD1 (5 bases). The CDR3 is 14 amino acids. Trimming took off 8 bases at V and 7 bases at J, with 21 bases between the two ends. CDR1 GTSNPN and CDR2 SVGIG come from the germline V gene (reference sequence). The CDR3 reads CAVEAGGAYQPQHF. CDR3 nucleotides: TGTGCCGTGGAGGCGGGAGGGGCTTACCAGCCCCAGCATTTT.

The chain links TRBV29-1 to TRBJ1-2; possibly TRBD1 for D (6 bases). Germline V gene data show CDR1 as SQVTM and CDR2 as ANQGSEA. The V and J ends lost 1 base and 9 bases respectively, with 15 bases between them. The CDR3 spans 13 residues. DNA for the CDR3: TGCAGCGTTGAAGGGGGTAGGGGGACCCGCTACACCTTC. It is translated as CSVEGGRGTRYTF.

The CDR3 protein is CASSLVGRGQGTSPLHF. The CDR3 bases are TGCGCCAGCAGCTTGGTAGGACGGGGACAGGGGACTTCACCCCTCCACTTT. V usage is TRBV5-1 and J usage is TRBJ1-6, with 10 bases that match TRBD1. After removal of 0 bases from V and 9 bases from J, the junction contained 9 bases not matched to a gene. Looked up from germline, CDR1 is SGHRS and CDR2 is YFSETQ. CDR3 size: 17 residues.

The V call is TRBV21-1, the J call TRBJ1-3. TRBV21-1 is tagged as a pseudogene. The CDR3 covers 16 residues. CDR3 sequence reads: CASSKSAGGQGNTIYF. DNA for the CDR3: TGTGCCAGCAGCAAAAGTGCGGGAGGACAAGGAAACACCATATATTTT.

The V gene is TRBV6-5, the J gene TRBJ1-1, with D possibly matching TRBD1 (5 bases). This CDR3 is 16 amino acids long. CDR1 MNHEY and CDR2 SVGAGI come from the germline V gene. Trimming took off 0 bases at V and 4 bases at J, with 15 bases between the two ends. The CDR3 region is CASSYSIAGGITEAFF. The CDR3 DNA reads TGTGCCAGCAGTTACTCGATCGCGGGGGGGATCACTGAAGCTTTCTTT.

The chain uses TRBV10-3 and TRBJ2-2, with D possibly matching TRBD1 (6 bases). Germline CDR1 ENHRY, CDR2 SYGVKD. The CDR3 has 14 amino acids. V gave up 6 bases and J gave up 2 bases, with 10 bases separating them. The DNA for the CDR3 is TGTGCCATCAGACTACAGGGTAACACCGGGGAGCTGTTTTTT. As protein: CAIRLQGNTGELFF.

The chain uses TRBV5-1 and TRBJ2-7; possible D gene TRBD1, 5 bases. CDR3 length: 14 residues. Between the trimmed V and J ends, which lost 1 base and 4 bases, there was a span of 12 bases. Germline CDR1 reads SGHRS; CDR2 reads YFSETQ. CDR3 sequence reads: CASSLLGRDYEQYF. CDR3 DNA: TGCGCCAGCAGCTTGTTGGGCAGGGATTACGAGCAGTACTTC.

This chain connects TRBV9 to TRBJ2-7, with TRBD2 matching over 15 bases. The germline V gene encodes CDR1 SGDLS and CDR2 YYNGEE. Germline trimming cut 3 bases from V and 4 bases from J; bases unmatched to any gene: 5. This CDR3 region has 16 residues. For the CDR3, the DNA is TGTGCCAGCAGCGCCGGACTAGCGGGAGGGTTATACGAGCAGTACTTC. Translated: CASSAGLAGGLYEQYF.

The chain joins TRBV18 to TRBJ1-2, with 7 bases matching TRBD1. Germline CDR1 is KGHSH and CDR2 is LQKENI. The CDR3 is 13 residues long. V trimming: 3 bases; J trimming: 7 bases; junction bases outside the gene matches: 5. CDR3 region: CASSPLDRVGYTF. The CDR3 nucleotides read TGTGCCAGCTCACCCCTCGACAGGGTTGGCTACACCTTC.

The chain couples TRBV18 to TRBJ2-2; TRBD2 matches 7 bases. This CDR3 is 16 amino acids long. V lost 3 bases to trimming and J lost 0 bases; unmatched junction nucleotides: 4. The germline gives CDR1 KGHSH, CDR2 LQKENI. CDR3 sequence (DNA): TGTGCCAGCTCACCGGGCGGGGGATCGAACACCGGGGAGCTGTTTTTT. Residues: CASSPGGGSNTGELFF.

The chain recombines TRBV7-9 with TRBJ1-1; D is undetermined. The CDR3 is made up of 17 amino acids. Germline CDR1 is SEHNR and CDR2 is FQNEAQ (reference sequence). V lost 3 bases and J lost 0, with 17 bases in between. The chain's CDR3 is CASSFPPRGLMNTEAFF. DNA for the CDR3: TGTGCCAGCAGCTTCCCGCCTCGGGGTTTAATGAACACTGAAGCTTTCTTT.

The chain employs TRBV30 and TRBJ1-1, with 7 bases fitting TRBD1. V shed 2 bases, J shed 4 bases, and the junction held 4 bases outside the gene matches. Per the germline V gene, CDR1 is GTSNPN and CDR2 is SVGIG (reference sequence). The CDR3 covers 13 residues. The CDR3 loop reads CAWSTGTATEAFF. CDR3 nucleotide sequence: TGTGCCTGGAGTACGGGGACAGCCACTGAAGCTTTCTTT.

The chain couples TRBV30 to TRBJ1-2, with TRBD1 as a possible D gene (5 bases). Trimming removed 2 bases from V and 5 bases from J, with 9 bases in between. Germline values: CDR1 GTSNPN, CDR2 SVGIG (reference sequence). The CDR3 runs 12 residues. The DNA of the CDR3 is TGTGCCTGGAGTTCCGGGGGATATGGCTACACCTTC. Translated: CAWSSGGYGYTF.

This clone was detected only once. V usage is TRBV10-3 and J usage is TRBJ2-6, with D possibly matching TRBD1 (6 bases). The CDR3 is made up of 16 amino acids. The germline V and J ends were trimmed by 4 bases and 7 bases, with 17 bases remaining between them. In germline, CDR1 is ENHRY, CDR2 SYGVKD. The CDR3 coding sequence is TGTGCCATCAGTGCGGCAGGGGCCGTAGAAGCCAACGTCCTGACTTTC. This translates into CAISAAGAVEANVLTF.

The chain links TRBV19 to TRBJ1-5; a weak D match, TRBD1 (6 bases). V was shortened by 5 bases and J by 6 bases, with 11 bases between the two germline ends. Germline CDR1 is LNHDA and CDR2 is SQIVND (reference sequence). This CDR3 has 13 residues. The CDR3: CASSSGQTQPQHF. CDR3 DNA: TGTGCCAGTAGTTCCGGACAGACTCAGCCCCAGCATTTT. Full variable domain (remainder filled in from reference TRBV19 and TRBJ1-5): DGGITQSPKYLFRKEGQNVTLSCEQNLNHDAMYWYRQDPGQGLRLIYYSQIVNDFQKGDIAEGYSVSREKKESFPLTVTSAQKNPTAFYLCASSSGQTQPQHFGDGTRLSIL.

The rearrangement joins TRBV28 to TRBJ2-7, with TRBD1 identical over 9 bases. Germline CDR1 is MDHEN and CDR2 is SYDVKM. This CDR3 spans 14 amino acids. The trim removed 8 bases at V and 0 bases at J, leaving 5 bases unmatched. CDR3 sequence reads: CASSRTGVSYEQYF. The CDR3 DNA reads as TGTGCCAGCTCCCGGACAGGGGTCTCCTACGAGCAGTACTTC.

The J gene is TRBJ2-3, the V gene TRBV5-6; D unresolved. In germline, CDR1 is SGHDT, CDR2 YYEEEE. The CDR3 contains 14 residues. With 1 base removed from V and 3 bases from J, the gap between germline ends came to 9 bases. DNA of the CDR3: TGTGCCAGCAGCTTGACAACGAGGACAGATACGCAGTATTTT. This codes for CASSLTTRTDTQYF.

By sample share, this clone is medium-sized. The chain is built from TRBV30 and TRBJ1-1, with D hard to call. The CDR3 contains 12 residues. Trimming cost V 0 bases and J 5 bases, with 7 bases left between them. The germline gives CDR1 GTSNPN, CDR2 SVGIG (reference sequence). The CDR3 DNA follows: TGTGCCTGGAGTGTCCGGACTACTGAAGCTTTCTTT. Amino acid sequence: CAWSVRTTEAFF.

This chain uses TRBV15 with TRBJ1-4; 10 bases map to TRBD1. V dropped 1 base and J dropped 4; count of bases not matched to a gene: 3. CDR3 length: 16 amino acids. Germline CDR1 is LNHNV and CDR2 is YYDKDF (reference sequence). CDR3 protein: CATSRGGTGVNEKLFF. DNA of the CDR3: TGTGCCACCAGCAGAGGGGGGACAGGGGTTAATGAAAAACTGTTTTTT.

The genes are TRBV28 and TRBJ1-1, with D uncertain. Germline CDR1 and CDR2: MDHEN and SYDVKM. V dropped 7 bases and J dropped 4 bases, with 10 bases sitting between them. This CDR3 region has 12 residues. Here the CDR3 DNA reads TGTGCCAGCATCGGCGGCTTCACTGAAGCTTTCTTT. It yields the protein CASIGGFTEAFF.

The CDR3 region is CASSPGPTNTEAFF. The CDR3 DNA is TGCGCCAGCAGCCCAGGGCCAACGAACACTGAAGCTTTCTTT. This rearrangement joins TRBV5-1 to TRBJ1-1; TRBD1 is a possible D gene (5 bases). Germline V gives CDR1 SGHRS, CDR2 YFSETQ. V was cut by 4 bases and J by 1 base, with 11 bases left in between. This CDR3 contains 14 residues.

The chain combines TRBV5-4 with TRBJ2-6; possible D gene TRBD2, 6 bases. Germline lookup yields CDR1 SGHNT and CDR2 YYREEE (reference sequence). V was trimmed by 5 bases and J by 0 bases, leaving 12 bases between them. This CDR3 region has 16 residues. Here the CDR3 DNA reads TGTGCCAGCAGTACGGGACTGCGCTCTGGGGCCAACGTCCTGACTTTC. As protein: CASSTGLRSGANVLTF.

V and J are TRBV18 and TRBJ1-5; TRBD1 matches at 7 bases. The CDR3 covers 13 residues. Germline CDR1 KGHSH, CDR2 LQKENI. The trim removed 8 bases at V and 6 bases at J, leaving 7 bases unmatched. The chain's CDR3 is CASASTGTQPQHF. Here the CDR3 DNA reads TGTGCCAGCGCCTCGACAGGGACTCAGCCCCAGCATTTT.